One and the same sample provided the 20 T cell receptor beta chains below, sequenced in a study of T cell clones after liver transplantation. Only in-frame clones appear in the TCRdb table, and some are missing; sequencing was by immunoSEQ multiplex PCR. Of about 24,000 clones listed, about 70% are singletons. The sample consisted of CD4+ T cells from blood, taken before liver transplant. The receptors originated from a human donor who received a liver transplant.

This rearrangement joins TRBV10-3 to TRBJ2-3; no clear D. Looked up from germline, CDR1 is ENHRY and CDR2 is SYGVKD. V was cut by 10 bases and J by 3 bases, with 8 bases left in between. This CDR3 region has 11 residues. CDR3 DNA: TGTGCCAGCACCTTTACAGATACGCAGTATTTT. Protein sequence: CASTFTDTQYF.

The chain carries TRBV5-1 and TRBJ1-2; TRBD1 matches at 8 bases. V was pared by 5 bases and J by 7 bases, with 7 bases of the junction left unmatched. Germline lookup yields CDR1 SGHRS and CDR2 YFSETQ. This CDR3 region has 13 residues. CDR3 protein: CASSFGQGLGYTF. The CDR3, as DNA: TGCGCCAGCAGTTTCGGACAGGGTCTTGGCTACACCTTC.

The genes are TRBV9 and TRBJ1-4, with D possibly being TRBD1 (6 bases). Trimming removed 0 bases from V and 7 bases from J, with 10 bases in between. Germline V gene lookup returns CDR1 SGDLS and CDR2 YYNGEE. CDR3 length equals 14 residues. The CDR3 region has the DNA TGTGCCAGCAGCGTAGGCAGGGGTGGTGAAAAACTGTTTTTT. This encodes CASSVGRGGEKLFF.

The chain couples TRBV7-8 to TRBJ2-1, with 9 bases matching TRBD2. This CDR3 is 14 amino acids long. Germline-derived CDR1 and CDR2 are SGHVS and FQNEAQ. Trimming removed 5 bases from V and 9 bases from J; junction bases left unmatched: 8. CDR3 DNA sequence: TGTGCCAGCAGCGCGGGACTAGCCCTGGGTGAGCAGTTCTTC. Amino acid sequence: CASSAGLALGEQFF. The full variable domain, its missing parts supplied by reference TRBV7-8 and TRBJ2-1, is GAGVSQSPRYKVAKRGQDVALRCDPISGHVSLFWYQQALGQGPEFLTYFQNEAQLDKSGLPSDRFFAERPEGSVSTLKIQRTQQEDSAVYLCASSAGLALGEQFFGPGTRLTVL.

J is TRBJ2-1 and V is TRBV18; 9 bases agree with TRBD1. CDR1 and CDR2 from the germline V gene are KGHSH and LQKENI. The CDR3 runs to 13 residues. Losses at the gene ends were 6 bases for V and 7 bases for J; bases not matched to a gene: 4. CDR3 in amino acids: CASSTQGANEQFF. CDR3 bases: TGTGCCAGCTCCACACAGGGGGCAAATGAGCAGTTCTTC.

CDR3 loop: CASSLSRGQDGYTF. The CDR3 nucleotides are TGTGCCAGCAGCTTGAGTCGGGGACAGGATGGCTACACCTTC. The chain uses TRBV5-4 and TRBJ1-2, with 8 positions matching TRBD1. V was pared by 1 base and J by 6 bases, with 5 bases of the junction left unmatched. The germline CDR1 and CDR2 sequences are SGHNT and YYREEE (reference sequence). The CDR3 totals 14 residues.

This clone was seen only a few times. V and J are TRBV20-1 and TRBJ1-2; D gene unclear. The CDR3 is 11 residues long. Germline V CDR1 and CDR2: DFQATT, SNEGSKA (reference sequence). V was clipped by 0 bases and J by 6 bases, with 5 bases between them. The CDR3 DNA is TGCAGTGCTAGAGATTACCATGGCTACACCTTC. Translation: CSARDYHGYTF.

The gene calls are TRBV10-3 and TRBJ2-3; no reliable D call. The V end lost 7 bases, the J end lost 2 bases, and 13 bases lay between the germline ends. Germline lookup yields CDR1 ENHRY and CDR2 SYGVKD. The CDR3 extends over 14 amino acids. CDR3 residues: CAIKLTLSTDTQYF. The CDR3, as DNA: TGTGCCATCAAACTTACTCTATCCACAGATACGCAGTATTTT.

J is TRBJ1-2 and V is TRBV28; D gene unclear. Germline values: CDR1 MDHEN, CDR2 SYDVKM. The CDR3 has 11 amino acids. Trimming removed 8 bases from V and 7 bases from J, with 11 bases in between. CDR3 amino acids: CASRITTGYTF. CDR3 DNA sequence: TGTGCCAGCCGAATTACAACTGGCTACACCTTC.

This chain links TRBV5-6 with TRBJ1-2; TRBD1 is a possible D gene (6 bases). The CDR3 totals 12 residues. Germline CDR1 reads SGHDT; CDR2 reads YYEEEE. Between the trimmed V and J ends, which lost 6 bases and 4 bases, there was a span of 10 bases. CDR3 residues: CASNDRLYGYTF. CDR3 in DNA: TGTGCCAGCAACGACAGGCTCTATGGCTACACCTTC.

V usage is TRBV7-9 and J usage is TRBJ2-1, with TRBD1 identical over 7 bases. Germline V gene lookup returns CDR1 SEHNR and CDR2 FQNEAQ (reference sequence). The V gene end was trimmed by 2 bases and the J gene end by 4 bases; junction bases not matched to a gene: 5. This CDR3 contains 15 residues. Written as DNA, the CDR3 is TGTGCCAGCAGCTTAACACGACAGGGATACAATGAGCAGTTCTTC. Amino acid sequence: CASSLTRQGYNEQFF.

This clone has a handful of counts. V is TRBV11-2 and J is TRBJ1-5; 12 bases are a match to TRBD1. The J segment lost 2 bases and the V segment lost 3 bases, leaving 2 bases of the junction unmatched. Germline V gene sequence: CDR1 SGHAT, CDR2 FQNNGV. This CDR3 is 16 amino acids long. CDR3: CASSLGTGGGNQPQHF. Here the CDR3 DNA reads TGTGCCAGCAGCTTGGGGACAGGGGGCGGCAATCAGCCCCAGCATTTT.

The rearrangement uses TRBV2 and TRBJ2-1; either TRBD1 or TRBD2 may supply D (5 bases each). Germline-derived CDR1 and CDR2 are SNHLY and FYNNEI. This CDR3 has 13 residues. Trimming took off 6 bases at V and 12 bases at J, with 18 bases between the two ends. In DNA, the CDR3 is TGTGCCAGCAGAGAGACTACCCTTGGGGGGCAGTTCTTC. This encodes CASRETTLGGQFF.

V usage is TRBV7-2 and J usage is TRBJ2-4, with TRBD1 as a possible D gene (6 bases). The CDR3 is 14 amino acids. Trimming stripped 5 bases from V and 7 bases from J, with 15 bases between. Germline V CDR1 and CDR2: SGHTA, FQGNSA. As DNA, the CDR3 is TGTGCCAGCAGCCTGACAGGAGAGGGGAACATTCAGTACTTC. Translation gives CASSLTGEGNIQYF. Together with reference TRBV7-2 and TRBJ2-4, the CDR3 gives the full variable domain: GAGVSQSPSNKVTEKGKDVELRCDPISGHTALYWYRQSLGQGLEFLIYFQGNSAPDKSGLPSDRFSAERTGGSVSTLTIQRTQQEDSAVYLCASSLTGEGNIQYFGAGTRLSVL.

DNA for the CDR3: TGTGCCAGCAGCTTGCTGCCTAGCGGGAGGGATGGCGATACGCAGTATTTT. It encodes CASSLLPSGRDGDTQYF. The chain employs TRBV5-5 and TRBJ2-3; TRBD2 agrees at 12 bases. V was pared by 1 base and J by 6 bases, with 9 bases of the junction left unmatched. The CDR3 is made up of 17 amino acids. CDR1 and CDR2 from the germline V gene are SGHKS and YYEKEE (reference sequence).

This sequence joins TRBV7-8 and TRBJ2-7, with TRBD1 as a possible D gene (5 bases). Trimming removed 5 bases from V and 4 bases from J, with 12 bases in between. The V gene's germline CDR1 is SGHVS and CDR2 FQNEAQ. This CDR3 has 13 residues. The CDR3 sequence: CASSHQGHYEQYV. CDR3 DNA sequence: TGTGCCAGCAGCCACCAGGGCCATTACGAGCAGTACGTC.

The J gene is TRBJ2-7, the V gene TRBV28; 9 positions agree with TRBD1. V lost 6 bases and J lost 3; bases outside the gene matches: 6. CDR3 length: 14 amino acids. Germline CDR1 reads MDHEN; CDR2 reads SYDVKM. The CDR3 reads CASRGQGANYEQYF. DNA of the CDR3: TGTGCCAGCAGGGGACAGGGAGCTAACTACGAGCAGTACTTC. The variable domain in full, with the rest retrieved from reference TRBV28 and TRBJ2-7, is DVKVTQSSRYLVKRTGEKVFLECVQDMDHENMFWYRQDPGLGLRLIYFSYDVKMKEKGDIPEGYSVSREKKERFSLILESASTNQTSMYLCASRGQGANYEQYFGPGTRLTVT.

A few counts support this clone. The chain has TRBV19 and TRBJ1-1; D remains unclear. The CDR3 spans 15 residues. V was shortened by 6 bases and J by 3 bases, with 17 bases between the two germline ends. The germline CDR1 and CDR2 sequences are LNHDA and SQIVND (reference sequence). CDR3 region: CASRVQDPGYTEAFF. The CDR3 bases are TGTGCCAGTAGAGTCCAGGACCCGGGGTACACTGAAGCTTTCTTT. Looking up the rest from reference TRBV19 and TRBJ1-1 gives the full variable domain: DGGITQSPKYLFRKEGQNVTLSCEQNLNHDAMYWYRQDPGQGLRLIYYSQIVNDFQKGDIAEGYSVSREKKESFPLTVTSAQKNPTAFYLCASRVQDPGYTEAFFGQGTRLTVV.

The chain carries TRBV18 and TRBJ2-2; D is perhaps TRBD2 (6 bases). The CDR3 has 15 residues. The germline gives CDR1 KGHSH, CDR2 LQKENI. V gave up 8 bases and J gave up 2 bases, with 15 bases separating them. The CDR3, as DNA: TGTGCCAGCCCCACCGGGCGGGAAAACACCGGGGAGCTGTTTTTT. Protein sequence: CASPTGRENTGELFF.

The chain links TRBV29-1 to TRBJ2-5, with 15 bases fitting TRBD2. Germline CDR1 reads SQVTM; CDR2 reads ANQGSEA. Germline trimming cut 7 bases from V and 4 bases from J; bases unmatched to any gene: 10. This CDR3 comprises 16 residues. This chain's CDR3 is CSARGLAGGRGETQYF. CDR3 nucleotides: TGCAGCGCCCGGGGACTAGCGGGAGGAAGGGGAGAGACCCAGTACTTC.